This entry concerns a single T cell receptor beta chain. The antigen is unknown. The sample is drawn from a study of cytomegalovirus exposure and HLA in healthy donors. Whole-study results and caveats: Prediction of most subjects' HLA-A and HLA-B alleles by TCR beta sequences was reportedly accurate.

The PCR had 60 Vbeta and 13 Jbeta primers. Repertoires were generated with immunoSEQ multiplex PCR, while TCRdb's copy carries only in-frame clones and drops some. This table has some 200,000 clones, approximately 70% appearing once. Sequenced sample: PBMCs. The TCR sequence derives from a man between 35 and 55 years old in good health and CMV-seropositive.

Here the CDR3 DNA reads TGTGCCAGCAGCTTATTGGGCCCCAAAAACATTCAGTACTTC. It is translated as CASSLLGPKNIQYF. V is TRBV7-9 and J is TRBJ2-4; D gene uncertain. V gave up 2 bases and J gave up 2 bases, with 7 bases separating them. Germline values: CDR1 SEHNR, CDR2 FQNEAQ (reference sequence). CDR3 size: 14 residues.